The entry below describes one T cell receptor (beta chain). Its antigen specificity is not known. Base qualities are missing; no much larger clone stands one base away. These data originate in a study of vaccination effects on CD4 cells after COVID-19 (dated by TCRdb to between 2021 and 2024). About the investigation overall: Participants received two doses of either the BNT162b2 or the mRNA-1273 mRNA SARS-CoV-2 vaccine. The study compared SARS-CoV-2 spike-specific CD4+ TCR repertoires before and after mRNA vaccination in COVID-19 convalescent patients and infection-naive vaccine recipients. The Oncomine TCR Beta short-read assay on an Illumina iSeq 100 was used to sequence cultures from other donors in the study. The full study included around nine COVID-19 convalescent patients and a few SARS-CoV-2-naive healthy vaccine recipients. Overall study outcomes, separate from this receptor: Among healthy vaccine recipients, nearly all vaccine-induced clones were SARS-CoV-2 mono-reactive, and just 1 of 255 was cross-reactive with common cold coronaviruses. Clones induced by infection and clones induced by vaccination both contracted markedly at late timepoints after vaccination, which fits with T cell responses waning over time. Limitations of the study were the small number of convalescent patients and the absence of early post-infection timepoints.

The germline V gene specifies KGHSH as CDR1 and LQKENI as CDR2. The germline V end is reduced by 4 bases and the J end by 6 bases; junction bases left unmatched: 15. Counted from cysteine to phenylalanine, this CDR3 has 17 amino acids. Only CDR3 DNA remains: 51 bases, in frame from the first base. Library preparation employed the immunoSEQ multiplex PCR assay. DNA from the cultured, isolated CD4+ T cells was subjected to TCR beta CDR3 sequencing. The original methods were these. Non-productive TCR sequences were discarded, and reads were trimmed to the CDR3 region, with only CDR3s of 7 or more amino acids retained. The MANAFEST web app was used to identify antigen-specific clonotypes by comparing expansion in peptide wells with expansion in reference cultures. To count as positive, a clone had to show expansion at FDR<0.05 compared with the reference and with all other wells, an odds ratio above 5, and a frequency above 0.1% in two replicate wells. Clonotypes significantly expanded in SARS-CoV-2 spike wells and in at least one common cold coronavirus spike condition were defined as cross-reactive. Using the stringdist R package, CDR3 similarity was measured by Levenshtein distance, and unrooted trees were constructed with ape in R 3.6.1. Entries here come from immuneACCESS through TCRdb and include only in-frame sequences with V and J called. Some clones fail to appear in such tables; in the studies checked, an unresolved V gene covers under half of the shortfall, and the cause of the remainder is unknown. D and trimming come from the DNA, and the V and J calls and clone size come from that table. The sample table lists over 20,000 clones, about three quarters of them with a count of one. The leading ten clones occupy 12% of the sample.

The ViraFEST assay stimulated PBMC with viral peptide pools and then used TCR sequencing to identify antigen-specific CD4+ T cell clonotypes by expansion. After less than 13 days of culture, CD4+ T cells were isolated with the EasySep CD4+ T cell isolation kit. The absence of prior SARS-CoV-2 infection in healthy vaccine recipients was confirmed by negative nucleocapsid antibodies before and after vaccination. Under 2.5 million PBMC per well were cultured with approximately 10 ug/ml peptides in IMDM containing roughly 5% human AB serum, roughly 10 IU/ml IL-2 and gentamicin. Half of the culture medium was replaced with fresh IL-2-containing medium on days 3 and 7. Unless noted otherwise, every peptide stimulation condition was grown in triplicate wells. PBMC were separated from whole blood using Ficoll-Paque Plus gradient centrifugation and were then either cryopreserved at -140C or used fresh. Overlapping peptide pools spanned the spike proteins of SARS-CoV-2 and the common cold coronaviruses HCoV-NL63, HCoV-OC43 and HCoV-229E. The QIAamp micro DNA kit was used to extract genomic DNA from the cultured CD4+ T cells.

This specimen was CD4+ T cells from PBMCs cultured with HCoV-229E spike peptides, taken before COVID-19 vaccination. This specimen's cell subset or site label, per the study, means: HCoV-229E spike overlapping peptide pool stimulation. Recombination connected TRBV18 to TRBJ1-2; 9 bases in between match TRBD1. This TCR was recovered from a human donor who received a COVID-19 vaccine. CDR3 loop: CASSRRPRDRVENGYTF. The nucleotide sequence is given as TGTGCCAGCTCACGCCGCCCCCGGGACAGGGTGGAAAATGGCTACACCTTC.